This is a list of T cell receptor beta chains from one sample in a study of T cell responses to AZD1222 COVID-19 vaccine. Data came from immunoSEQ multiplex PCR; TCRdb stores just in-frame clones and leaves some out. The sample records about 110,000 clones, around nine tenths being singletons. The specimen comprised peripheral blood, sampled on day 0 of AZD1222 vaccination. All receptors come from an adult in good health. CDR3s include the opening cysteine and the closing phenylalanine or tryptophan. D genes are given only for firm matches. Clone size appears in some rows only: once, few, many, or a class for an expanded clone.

TGTGCCAGTAGTATTTTCGAATTCGGGAATCAGCCCCAGCATTTT	CASSIFEFGNQPQHF	NA	NA	TRBV19	TRBJ1-5
TGTGCCAGCAGTCCCCGACAGAACACAGATACGCAGTATTTT	CASSPRQNTDTQYF	NA	NA	TRBV6-5	TRBJ2-3
TGTGCCAGCAGCTTGGGTTTCGGGACAGACTCTTACAATGAGCAGTTCTTC	CASSLGFGTDSYNEQFF	NA	TRBD1	TRBV5-6	TRBJ2-1
TGTGCCAGTTCATCGGGCAGACTCTCTGGGGCCAACGTCCTGACTTTC	CASSSGRLSGANVLTF	NA	NA	TRBV19	TRBJ2-6
TGCGCCAGCAGCCCCCGGACTAGCGGGGGGCCCTTCCAAGAGACCCAGTACTTC	CASSPRTSGGPFQETQYF	NA	TRBD2	TRBV5-1	TRBJ2-5
TGTGCCAGCAGGACTAGCGGGGGCCCTGGATACGAGCAGTACTTC	CASRTSGGPGYEQYF	NA	TRBD2	TRBV2	TRBJ2-7
TGTGCCAGCAGCCGGGGGGGCGCTACAACTAATGAAAAACTGTTTTTT	CASSRGGATTNEKLFF	NA	NA	TRBV11-2	TRBJ1-4
TGCAGTGCCCGGGAGACCTATGGCTACACCTTC	CSARETYGYTF	once	NA	TRBV20-1	TRBJ1-2
TGTGCCAGCAGCTTTGGCCTAGCGGGGAAGACTAGCACAGATACGCAGTATTTT	CASSFGLAGKTSTDTQYF	NA	TRBD2	TRBV7-2	TRBJ2-3
TGTGCCAGCAGCCAAGAAGGGACTACCTCCTACGAGCAGTACTTC	CASSQEGTTSYEQYF	NA	TRBD2	TRBV4-2	TRBJ2-7
TGTGCCAGCATCCCAACCCAGGGTGGCGGCTACGAGCAGTACTTC	CASIPTQGGGYEQYF	NA	NA	TRBV2	TRBJ2-7
TGTGCCACCACCCGGACGGACAACACTGAAGCTTTCTTT	CATTRTDNTEAFF	NA	NA	TRBV6-6	TRBJ1-1
TGTGCCAGCAGCCAAGATGGCCTAATCTATGGCTACACCTTC	CASSQDGLIYGYTF	NA	NA	TRBV14	TRBJ1-2
TGTGCCAGCAGCCAGGGACCCGGGGACACCTTC	CASSQGPGDTF	NA	NA	TRBV7-9	TRBJ1-2
TGTGCCAGCAGCTTAGACAGTACGACACCCCTCCACTTT	CASSLDSTTPLHF	few	NA	TRBV7-9	TRBJ1-6
TGTGCCAGCAGTAGGGAAAACTCCTACGAGCAGTACTTC	CASSRENSYEQYF	NA	NA	TRBV6-5	TRBJ2-7
TGTGCCAGCAGCCGACTAGCGGGGGGGACAGATACGCAGTATTTT	CASSRLAGGTDTQYF	NA	TRBD2	TRBV3-1/TRBV3-2	TRBJ2-3
TGTGCCAGCAGCCGGATGGGGAATTCACCCCTCCACTTT	CASSRMGNSPLHF	NA	NA	TRBV3-1/TRBV3-2	TRBJ1-6
TGTGCCAGTAGTGCAACTGGGTCCCTTTACGAGCAGTACTTC	CASSATGSLYEQYF	NA	NA	TRBV19	TRBJ2-7
TGTGCCAGCTCACCGGGGGACAGACTCTACACCTTC	CASSPGDRLYTF	NA	TRBD1	TRBV18	TRBJ1-2
TGTGCCTGGAGTGTCCTTAACGAGCAGTACTTC	CAWSVLNEQYF	NA	NA	TRBV30	TRBJ2-7
TGTGCCAGCAGCTTAGTCTGGTCTACTAGCTCCTACAATGAGCAGTTCTTC	CASSLVWSTSSYNEQFF	NA	NA	TRBV7-2	TRBJ2-1
TGTGCCAGCAGCCCCGGGGCTAGCGGGGTAGGAGAAGAGACCCAGTACTTC	CASSPGASGVGEETQYF	NA	TRBD2	TRBV9	TRBJ2-5
TGTGCCAGCAGTTCGCCGAACAGGGGTAGTAGGGACTATGGCTACACCTTC	CASSSPNRGSRDYGYTF	NA	TRBD1	TRBV28	TRBJ1-2
TGTGCCAGTAGTATGATTCGGGGGCTCAGCACTGAAGCTTTCTTT	CASSMIRGLSTEAFF	NA	NA	TRBV19	TRBJ1-1
TGTGCCAGCAGTTACGGGAACAGAAATCAGCCCCAGCATTTT	CASSYGNRNQPQHF	NA	NA	TRBV6-2/TRBV6-3	TRBJ1-5
TGTGCCAGCCATAGGGAGACTAATGAAAAACTGTTTTTT	CASHRETNEKLFF	NA	NA	TRBV2	TRBJ1-4
TGCAGTGCTAGTCGCGGGGCCGGCTCCTACGAGCAGTACTTC	CSASRGAGSYEQYF	NA	NA	TRBV20-1	TRBJ2-7
TGCGCCAGCAGCCAAGAAGGGACTAGCGGGGGACGGGAGACCCAGTACTTC	CASSQEGTSGGRETQYF	NA	TRBD2	TRBV4-1	TRBJ2-5
TGTGCCAGCAGTGACATCGGCAGGACTAGCACAGATACGCAGTATTTT	CASSDIGRTSTDTQYF	NA	NA	TRBV6-4	TRBJ2-3
TGCGCCAGCAGCTTTCAAAGTGAGTTGGACGAGCAGTACTTC	CASSFQSELDEQYF	NA	NA	TRBV5-1	TRBJ2-7
TGTGCCTGGAGTGCCGGACAGGCTCAACGGGCTGGCTACACCTTC	CAWSAGQAQRAGYTF	NA	TRBD1	TRBV30	TRBJ1-2
TGTGCCTGGACGGGACAGGGGTTCAATGAGCAGTTCTTC	CAWTGQGFNEQFF	NA	TRBD1	TRBV30	TRBJ2-1
TGTGCCAGCAGCTCCGACAGGGGCCTTCTTACACTCAATGAAAAACTGTTTTTT	CASSSDRGLLTLNEKLFF	NA	TRBD1	TRBV7-8	TRBJ1-4
TGTGCCAGTAGCGCGACAGGGGGCAACCAGCCCCAGCATTTT	CASSATGGNQPQHF	NA	TRBD1	TRBV19	TRBJ1-5
TGTGCCAGCAGCTTAGGGCAGGGGAGGCGAGAAAAACTGTTTTTT	CASSLGQGRREKLFF	NA	NA	TRBV7-2	TRBJ1-4